These 25 T cell receptor beta chains share one sample of origin, sequenced in a study of STAT3 mutations in large granular lymphocyte leukemia (dated by TCRdb to between 2018 and 2021). The method was the immunoSEQ multiplex PCR assay. Held by TCRdb, this immuneACCESS table contains in-frame sequences only and omits some clones. Under half of the omission traces to an unresolved V gene where checked; the cause of the rest is unknown. For this sample the table gives about 13,000 clones, of which 80% to 90% were detected only once. The ten top clones hold less than 15% of the sample. Broad study findings and their caveats: Every T-LGLL patient showed at least one immunodominant TCRbeta clonotype, and about half showed multiple immunodominant subclonotypes.

These receptors have no known antigen. Sequenced material: PBMCs. These receptors were taken from a human donor with T large granular lymphocyte leukemia. Some clones in this sample may be carry-over from other donors' samples.

The V gene is TRBV19, the J gene TRBJ1-5; the D is unclear. This CDR3 is built from 14 residues. Trimming pared 6 bases from V and 4 bases from J, leaving 13 bases between. Germline lookup yields CDR1 LNHDA and CDR2 SQIVND (reference sequence). The CDR3 protein is CASREGSLNQPQHF. In DNA form, the CDR3 reads TGTGCCAGTAGGGAAGGAAGTTTGAATCAGCCCCAGCATTTT.

This chain connects TRBV6-4 to TRBJ2-3; 8 bases are shared with TRBD2. This CDR3 has 15 residues. The V gene end was trimmed by 6 bases and the J gene end by 3 bases; junction bases not matched to a gene: 8. Germline CDR1 reads MRHNA; CDR2 reads SNTAGT. The CDR3 loop is CASRRGLGLTDTQYF. The CDR3 nucleotides are TGTGCCAGCAGAAGGGGACTAGGGTTGACAGATACGCAGTATTTT.

The genes are TRBV7-9 and TRBJ2-7; tentative D call: TRBD1 (5 bases). CDR1 and CDR2 from the germline V gene are SEHNR and FQNEAQ (reference sequence). CDR3 size: 15 residues. Trimming took off 3 bases at V and 0 bases at J, with 12 bases between the two ends. The CDR3 DNA is TGTGCCAGCAGCTTCTCGACAGCCTCCTCCTACGAGCAGTACTTC. Amino acids: CASSFSTASSYEQYF. The full variable domain, its missing parts supplied by reference TRBV7-9 and TRBJ2-7, is DTGVSQNPRHKITKRGQNVTFRCDPISEHNRLYWYRQTLGQGPEFLTYFQNEAQLEKSRLLSDRFSAERPKGSFSTLEIQRTEQGDSAMYLCASSFSTASSYEQYFGPGTRLTVT.

The genes are TRBV25-1 and TRBJ1-1; D call uncertain. This CDR3 spans 12 amino acids. Germline V gives CDR1 MGHDK, CDR2 SYGVNS. The V and J ends lost 8 bases and 5 bases respectively, with 12 bases between them. CDR3 nucleotide sequence: TGTGCCAGCCTCAGCTTAGGGACTGAAGCTTTCTTT. It codes for CASLSLGTEAFF.

This sequence joins TRBV5-6 and TRBJ2-6; D not resolved. The germline gives CDR1 SGHDT, CDR2 YYEEEE. V lost 1 base to trimming and J lost 0 bases, with 5 bases between them. The CDR3 covers 15 residues. This CDR3 reads CASSLYSSGANVLTF. The CDR3 nucleotides are TGTGCCAGCAGCTTGTATAGCTCTGGGGCCAACGTCCTGACTTTC.

This chain uses TRBV30 with TRBJ2-1; D is unclear. V gave up 0 bases and J gave up 4 bases, with 4 bases separating them. Germline V gene sequence: CDR1 GTSNPN, CDR2 SVGIG (reference sequence). This CDR3 has 12 amino acids. Written as DNA, the CDR3 is TGTGCCTGGAGTGTGGGATACAATGAGCAGTTCTTC. The encoded protein is CAWSVGYNEQFF.

V and J are TRBV27 and TRBJ1-6; D remains ambiguous. This CDR3 spans 13 amino acids. Germline V gives CDR1 MNHEY, CDR2 SMNVEV (reference sequence). V was cut by 1 base and J by 10 bases, with 8 bases left in between. The CDR3 DNA reads TGTGCCAGCAGTTTATTCGGAGGGTCACCCCTCCACTTT. It specifies CASSLFGGSPLHF.

V gene TRBV9 combines with J gene TRBJ1-1; D unclear. Germline values: CDR1 SGDLS, CDR2 YYNGEE. V gave up 6 bases and J gave up 1 base, with 16 bases separating them. This CDR3 comprises 15 residues. This CDR3 is CASTPYPSSNTEAFF. The CDR3 region has the DNA TGTGCCAGCACCCCCTATCCGTCCTCGAACACTGAAGCTTTCTTT. Full variable domain (missing parts from reference TRBV9 and TRBJ1-1): DSGVTQTPKHLITATGQRVTLRCSPRSGDLSVYWYQQSLDQGLQFLIQYYNGEERAKGNILERFSAQQFPDLHSELNLSSLELGDSALYFCASTPYPSSNTEAFFGQGTRLTVV.

The V and J genes are TRBV28 and TRBJ1-2; D gene ambiguous. With 5 bases removed from V and 8 bases from J, the gap between germline ends came to 15 bases. Germline V gene data show CDR1 as MDHEN and CDR2 as SYDVKM. This CDR3 contains 13 residues. In DNA form, the CDR3 reads TGTGCCAGCAGTAGGCAAAACAAAGCGGGCTACACCTTC. It specifies CASSRQNKAGYTF.

The rearrangement joins TRBV7-9 to TRBJ2-1; perhaps TRBD2 as D (6 bases). The CDR3 contains 14 residues. The germline CDR1 and CDR2 sequences are SEHNR and FQNEAQ (reference sequence). With 5 bases removed from V and 5 bases from J, the gap between germline ends came to 13 bases. CDR3 DNA: TGTGCCAGCAGCCAGCGGGCGACCAACAATGAGCAGTTCTTC. Translating it yields CASSQRATNNEQFF.

This chain links TRBV28 with TRBJ1-2; D perhaps matches TRBD1 (6 bases). This CDR3 has 11 residues. V was clipped by 7 bases and J by 7 bases, with 10 bases between them. Germline V gene data show CDR1 as MDHEN and CDR2 as SYDVKM. The CDR3 sequence: CASISGAGYTF. In nucleotides, the CDR3 is TGTGCCAGCATATCAGGGGCTGGCTACACCTTC.

This sequence joins TRBV5-1 and TRBJ1-1, with D uncertain. The CDR3 spans 14 residues. The germline V and J ends were trimmed by 0 bases and 1 base, with 7 bases remaining between them. Germline CDR1 is SGHRS and CDR2 is YFSETQ. The CDR3 nucleotides read TGCGCCAGCAGCTTGGCCGGGAGGAACACTGAAGCTTTCTTT. It is translated as CASSLAGRNTEAFF. Combining the CDR3 with reference TRBV5-1 and TRBJ1-1 gives the whole variable domain KAGVTQTPRYLIKTRGQQVTLSCSPISGHRSVSWYQQTPGQGLQFLFEYFSETQRNKGNFPGRFSGRQFSNSRSEMNVSTLELGDSALYLCASSLAGRNTEAFFGQGTRLTVV.

V usage is TRBV27 and J usage is TRBJ2-7; no clear D. Per germline, CDR1 MNHEY and CDR2 SMNVEV (reference sequence). This CDR3 has 15 amino acids. Trimming took 9 bases from V and 0 from J, leaving 18 bases between them. CDR3 region: CASSPRSSSSYEQYF. For the CDR3, the DNA is TGTGCCAGTTCTCCTCGAAGCTCGAGCTCCTACGAGCAGTACTTC.

The chain couples TRBV2 to TRBJ2-1, with D hard to call. The germline gives CDR1 SNHLY, CDR2 FYNNEI. V was pared by 2 bases and J by 7 bases, with 9 bases between. This CDR3 region has 13 residues. CDR3 DNA: TGTGCCAGCAGTGAAAGGATAGGGAATGAGCAGTTCTTC. This codes for CASSERIGNEQFF.

The chain employs TRBV9 and TRBJ1-1; D is unclear. Germline CDR1 reads SGDLS; CDR2 reads YYNGEE. The CDR3 spans 13 residues. With 0 bases removed from V and 0 bases from J, the gap between germline ends came to 3 bases. The DNA of the CDR3 is TGTGCCAGCAGCGTAGTTGTGAACACTGAAGCTTTCTTT. Protein product: CASSVVVNTEAFF.

The chain couples TRBV7-8 to TRBJ2-7; TRBD2 matches at 11 bases. Looked up from germline, CDR1 is SGHVS and CDR2 is FQNEAQ. The CDR3 contains 17 residues. Losses at the gene ends were 1 base for V and 5 bases for J; bases not matched to a gene: 10. Here the CDR3 DNA reads TGTGCCAGCAGCTTAGTGACTAGCGGGACGGGCTCTAACGAGCAGTACTTC. Its translation: CASSLVTSGTGSNEQYF.

This clone was seen a single time. This chain uses TRBV5-4 with TRBJ2-5; maybe TRBD2 (5 bases). Germline V gene data show CDR1 as SGHNT and CDR2 as YYREEE (reference sequence). The CDR3 extends over 14 amino acids. Trimming took 0 bases from V and 2 from J, leaving 8 bases between them. The CDR3 DNA reads as TGTGCCAGCAGCTTGGATGGGGAGCAAGAGACCCAGTACTTC. Protein product: CASSLDGEQETQYF.

The count of this clone is one. The CDR3 is CASSYGDSYQETQYF. Here the CDR3 DNA reads TGTGCCAGCAGTTACGGGGACAGCTACCAAGAGACCCAGTACTTC. The genes are TRBV7-8 and TRBJ2-5, with 7 bases that match TRBD1. Germline loops: CDR1 SGHVS, CDR2 FQNEAQ. The CDR3 contains 15 residues. V lost 6 bases, J lost 0 bases, and 7 bases stayed unmatched.

The chain couples TRBV6-5 to TRBJ2-1; no reliable D call. The V gene lost 0 bases and the J gene lost 4 bases, with 4 bases spanning the gap. CDR3 length equals 13 residues. Per the germline V gene, CDR1 is MNHEY and CDR2 is SVGAGI. CDR3 protein: CASSYSTYNEQFF. The CDR3 DNA is TGTGCCAGCAGTTACTCGACTTACAATGAGCAGTTCTTC.

This clone was found once. The chain joins TRBV11-2 to TRBJ1-5; D remains unclear. V was cut by 1 base and J by 7 bases, with 8 bases left in between. The germline gives CDR1 SGHAT, CDR2 FQNNGV. This CDR3 spans 13 amino acids. The CDR3, as DNA: TGTGCCAGCAGCTTAGGTCAAAGCCAGCCCCAGCATTTT. Translating gives CASSLGQSQPQHF.

V gene TRBV11-2 combines with J gene TRBJ1-4; perhaps TRBD1 as D (5 bases). V shed 1 base and J shed 8 bases, with 14 bases lying between them. From germline, CDR1 is SGHAT and CDR2 FQNNGV. The CDR3 has 15 amino acids. CDR3 nucleotides: TGTGCCAGCAGCTTAGGCTTTGGGGCTGGGGAAAAACTGTTTTTT. This codes for CASSLGFGAGEKLFF.

This chain uses TRBV18 with TRBJ1-2; 9 nucleotides match TRBD1. Germline V lookup: CDR1 KGHSH, CDR2 LQKENI. V was clipped by 1 base and J by 4 bases; unmatched bases: 10. The CDR3 loop spans 17 amino acids. The chain's CDR3 is CASSPLSRDRVGYGYTF. DNA for the CDR3: TGTGCCAGCTCACCACTATCGCGGGACAGGGTCGGCTATGGCTACACCTTC.

This chain connects TRBV19 to TRBJ2-2, with D tentatively TRBD1 or TRBD2 (5 bases each). The V end lost 3 bases, the J end lost 2 bases, and 10 bases lay between the germline ends. This CDR3 region has 15 residues. The germline V gene encodes CDR1 LNHDA and CDR2 SQIVND (reference sequence). This CDR3 reads CASSIRDQNTGELFF. In DNA form, the CDR3 reads TGTGCCAGTAGTATCCGGGACCAAAACACCGGGGAGCTGTTTTTT.

This clone was counted once. This sequence joins TRBV7-2 and TRBJ2-3; 9 bases fit TRBD2. J was trimmed by 1 base and V by 5 bases; bases with no gene match: 4. Germline values: CDR1 SGHTA, CDR2 FQGNSA. CDR3 length equals 15 residues. CDR3 nucleotide sequence: TGTGCCAGCAGCCCTAGCGGGGCTGGCACAGATACGCAGTATTTT. Translation: CASSPSGAGTDTQYF.

This clone occurred once. The gene calls are TRBV15 and TRBJ2-1; 10 bases fit TRBD2. After removal of 2 bases from V and 9 bases from J, the junction contained 7 bases not matched to a gene. Germline V gene sequence: CDR1 LNHNV, CDR2 YYDKDF (reference sequence). The CDR3 is 15 amino acids. The CDR3 reads CATSRQREGQVEQFF. The CDR3 coding sequence is TGTGCCACCAGCAGACAGCGGGAGGGCCAGGTTGAGCAGTTCTTC.